This T cell receptor (beta chain) was profiled in a study of T cell repertoires in cytomegalovirus infection. Study-level background: TCR beta signatures that were public indicated CMV infection and matching HLA type. Study-level results: Ex vivo, HLA-C-restricted CMV-specific TCR beta clonotypes prevailed over the rest of the response. Based on cumulative public TCR beta family frequency, carriers of CMV plus the relevant HLA were identified.

From germline, CDR1 is DFQATT and CDR2 SNEGSKA (reference sequence). This CDR3 has 13 amino acids. V dropped 5 bases and J dropped 4 bases, with 12 bases sitting between them. A word on this clonotype: What it binds is unknown.

TCRdb analysed the reads with MiXCR anew, one entry per CDR3 protein. The sample comprises around 530,000 distinct CDR3 sequences, less than 30% of which are singletons, and over 10% rests with the top ten. The gene calls are TRBV20-1 and TRBJ1-5; a possible D gene is TRBD1 (5 bases). This receptor was taken from a human donor in good health (CMV status not recorded). Some clones in this sample may be carry-over from other donors' samples. Material for sequencing was PBMCs. CDR3 loop: CSAWDGGNQPQHF. CDR3 bases: TGCAGTGCTTGGGACGGAGGGAATCAGCCCCAGCATTTT.